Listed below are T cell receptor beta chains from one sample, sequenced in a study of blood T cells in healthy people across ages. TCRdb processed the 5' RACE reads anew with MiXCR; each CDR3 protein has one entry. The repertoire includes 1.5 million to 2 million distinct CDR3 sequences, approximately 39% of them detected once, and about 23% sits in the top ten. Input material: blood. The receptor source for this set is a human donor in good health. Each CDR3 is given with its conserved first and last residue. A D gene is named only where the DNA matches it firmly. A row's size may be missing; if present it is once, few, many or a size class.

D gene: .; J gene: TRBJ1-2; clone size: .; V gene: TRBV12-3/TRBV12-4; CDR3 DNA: TGTGCCAGCAGTTCCCTTACAGAGTATGGCTACACCTTC; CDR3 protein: CASSSLTEYGYTF
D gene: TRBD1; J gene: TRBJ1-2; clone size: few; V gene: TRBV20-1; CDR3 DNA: TGCAGTGCTAGACCCGGGACAGGTTATGGCTACACCTTC; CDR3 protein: CSARPGTGYGYTF
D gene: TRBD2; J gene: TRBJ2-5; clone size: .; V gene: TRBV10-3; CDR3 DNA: TGTGCCATCAGTGATAGGAAGCGGGGGGACCAAGAGACCCAGTACTTC; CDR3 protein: CAISDRKRGDQETQYF
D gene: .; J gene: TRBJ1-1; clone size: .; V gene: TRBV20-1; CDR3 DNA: TGCAGTGCTAGAGCAGGGGTTTACACTGAAGCTTTCTTT; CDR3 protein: CSARAGVYTEAFF
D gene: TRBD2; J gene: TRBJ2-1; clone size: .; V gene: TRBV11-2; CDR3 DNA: TGTGCCAGCAGGTTAGGCACGGGGGGACTAGCGGGGAGTAATGAGCAGTTCTTC; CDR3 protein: CASRLGTGGLAGSNEQFF
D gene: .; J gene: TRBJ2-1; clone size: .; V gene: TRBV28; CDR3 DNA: TGTGCCAGCAGTTTCCTGGACGGAGCAGGCTACAATGAGCAGTTCTTC; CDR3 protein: CASSFLDGAGYNEQFF
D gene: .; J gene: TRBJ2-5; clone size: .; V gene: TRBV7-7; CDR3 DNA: TGTGCCAGCAGCTCCTCGCCGCCGGGTCTCGGAGAGACCCAGTACTTC; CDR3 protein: CASSSSPPGLGETQYF
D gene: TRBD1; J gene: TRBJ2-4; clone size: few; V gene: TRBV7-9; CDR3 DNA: TGTGCCAGCAGCTACTCGACAGGGGCCATAGCCAAAAACATTCAGTACTTC; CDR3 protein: CASSYSTGAIAKNIQYF
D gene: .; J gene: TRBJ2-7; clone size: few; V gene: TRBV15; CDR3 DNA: TGTGCCACCAGCAGAGAGTTTCGCGTGGGCAGGGGCTACGAGCAGTACTTC; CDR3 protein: CATSREFRVGRGYEQYF
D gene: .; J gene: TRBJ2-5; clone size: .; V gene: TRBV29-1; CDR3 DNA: TGCAGTGACGGGGATGAGCAGTACTTC; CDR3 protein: CSDGDEQYF
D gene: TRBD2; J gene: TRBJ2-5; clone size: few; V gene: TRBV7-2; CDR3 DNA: TGTGCCAGCCTAAGCAGCGGGGGTTTTTGGGAGACCCAGTACTTC; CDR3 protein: CASLSSGGFWETQYF
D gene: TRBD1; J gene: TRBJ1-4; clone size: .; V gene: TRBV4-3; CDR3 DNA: TGCGCCAGCAGCCAAGAGCCTCCACCAGGGGGTAAAGAAAAACTGTTTTTT; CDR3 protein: CASSQEPPPGGKEKLFF
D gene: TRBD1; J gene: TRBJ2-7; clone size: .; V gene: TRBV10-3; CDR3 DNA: TGTGCCATCAGAAACCGGGACAGGGGGTCCTACGAGCAGTACTTC; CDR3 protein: CAIRNRDRGSYEQYF
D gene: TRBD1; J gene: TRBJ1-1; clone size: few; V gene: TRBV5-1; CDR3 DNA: TGCGCCAGCAGCCCAGGGGGCGAGGGGACTTTCTTT; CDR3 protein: CASSPGGEGTFF
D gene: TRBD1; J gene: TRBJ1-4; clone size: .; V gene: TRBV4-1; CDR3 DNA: TGCGCCAGCAGCCAAGTTAGGGGGCCTGGGGCAACTAATGAAAAACTGTTTTTT; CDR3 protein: CASSQVRGPGATNEKLFF
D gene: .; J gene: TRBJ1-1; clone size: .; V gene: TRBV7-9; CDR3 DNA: TGTGCCAGCCGCGCAGGGCCCACTGAAGCTTTCTTT; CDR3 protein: CASRAGPTEAFF
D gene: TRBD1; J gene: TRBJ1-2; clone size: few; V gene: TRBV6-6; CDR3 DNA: TGTGCCAGCAGTTACGACAGGGTTGATGGCTACACCTTC; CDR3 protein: CASSYDRVDGYTF
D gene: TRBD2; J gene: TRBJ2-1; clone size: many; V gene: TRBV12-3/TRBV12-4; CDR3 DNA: TGTGCCAGCAGCCTTAGCGGGGGGGCCAATGAGCAGTTCTTC; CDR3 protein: CASSLSGGANEQFF
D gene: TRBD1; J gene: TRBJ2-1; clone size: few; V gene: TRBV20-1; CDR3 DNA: TGCAGTGCTCCTCGGGACAGGGTAGACAATGAGCAGTTCTTC; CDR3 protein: CSAPRDRVDNEQFF
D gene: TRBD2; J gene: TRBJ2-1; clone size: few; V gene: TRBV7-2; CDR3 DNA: TGTGCCAGCAGCTACCGAGCGGGGGGGGCTTACAATGAGCAGTTCTTC; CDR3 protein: CASSYRAGGAYNEQFF
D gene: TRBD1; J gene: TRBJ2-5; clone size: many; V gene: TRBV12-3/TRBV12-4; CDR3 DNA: TGTGCCAGCAGTGAACAGGGGGCGGCGGAGACCCAGTACTTC; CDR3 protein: CASSEQGAAETQYF
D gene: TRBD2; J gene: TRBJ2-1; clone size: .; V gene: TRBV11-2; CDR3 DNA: TGTGCCAGCAGCTTACTCGGGGGGGCTTTGGTCCCCGAGCAGTTCTTC; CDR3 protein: CASSLLGGALVPEQFF
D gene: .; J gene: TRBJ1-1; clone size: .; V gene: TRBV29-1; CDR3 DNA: TGCAGCGCCCAGCTAGGAACCTGGAGCACTGAAGCTTTCTTT; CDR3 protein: CSAQLGTWSTEAFF
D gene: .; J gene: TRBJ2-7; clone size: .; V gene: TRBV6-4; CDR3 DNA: TGTGCCAGCAGTGACTCTGCGGGCTTCACCTCCTACGAGCAGTACTTC; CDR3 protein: CASSDSAGFTSYEQYF
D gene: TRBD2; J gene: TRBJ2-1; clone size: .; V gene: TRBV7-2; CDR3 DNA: TGTGCCAGCAGTCTATATTTGGGAGGGGTAATTGAGCAGTTCTTC; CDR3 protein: CASSLYLGGVIEQFF
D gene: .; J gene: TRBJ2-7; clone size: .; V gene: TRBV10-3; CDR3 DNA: TGTGCCACGGGGGAAGGAGGGCAGACCTACGAGCAGTACTTC; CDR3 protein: CATGEGGQTYEQYF
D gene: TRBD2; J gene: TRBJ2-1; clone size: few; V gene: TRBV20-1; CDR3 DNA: TGCAGTGCTCCGGGACTAGCGCGGCTGGATGAGCAGTTCTTC; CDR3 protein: CSAPGLARLDEQFF
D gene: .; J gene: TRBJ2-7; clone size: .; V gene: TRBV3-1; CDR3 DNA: TGTGCCAGCAGCCAGCCCGGGACACCTCTCTACGAGCAGTACTTC; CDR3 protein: CASSQPGTPLYEQYF
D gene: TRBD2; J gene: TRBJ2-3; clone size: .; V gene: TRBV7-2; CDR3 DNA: TGTGCCAGCGGCTTAGCGGGACCGGGGGATACGCAGTATTTT; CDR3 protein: CASGLAGPGDTQYF